These T cell receptor beta chains were read from a single sample in a study of shared clonotypes between healthy human individuals. The protocol was immunoSEQ multiplex PCR, while the TCRdb copy is restricted to in-frame clones and leaves out a portion. The data show about 1.9 million clones, with 93% seen just once and approximately 1.6% held by the top ten. Sequenced material: naive CD8+ T cells from PBMCs. The receptors come from a man in his late teens or twenties in good health. Some clones in this sample may be carry-over from other donors' samples. Each CDR3 is given with its conserved first and last residue. A D gene is named only where the DNA matches it firmly. Rows may omit the clone size; those that give it use once, few, many or a size class.

J gene: TRBJ2-7
D gene: -
clone size: -
V gene: TRBV7-9
CDR3 DNA: TGTGCCAGCAGTTCAATGGGCTCCTACGAGCAGTACTTC
CDR3 protein: CASSSMGSYEQYF

J gene: TRBJ1-1
D gene: TRBD1
clone size: -
V gene: TRBV7-9
CDR3 DNA: TGTGCCACCCAGACAGGGGGCGGTGAAGCTTTCTTT
CDR3 protein: CATQTGGGEAFF

J gene: TRBJ2-2
D gene: -
clone size: -
V gene: TRBV30
CDR3 DNA: TGTGCCTGGAGTTCGGCAGGGGGGACCGGGGAGCTGTTTTTT
CDR3 protein: CAWSSAGGTGELFF

J gene: TRBJ2-2
D gene: -
clone size: -
V gene: TRBV4-1
CDR3 DNA: TGCGCCAGCAGCCAAGTCCGGACAACGAACACCGGGGAGCTGTTTTTT
CDR3 protein: CASSQVRTTNTGELFF

J gene: TRBJ1-1
D gene: TRBD1
clone size: -
V gene: TRBV5-1
CDR3 DNA: TGCGCCAGCAGTCAACGGGACAGGGGTCTTTTAGGGGGCACTGAAGCTTTCTTT
CDR3 protein: CASSQRDRGLLGGTEAFF

J gene: TRBJ2-7
D gene: TRBD2
clone size: -
V gene: TRBV10-1
CDR3 DNA: TGCGCCAGCAGCCGAGCGGGAGACCCGTACGAGCAGTACTTC
CDR3 protein: CASSRAGDPYEQYF

J gene: TRBJ1-5
D gene: -
clone size: -
V gene: TRBV27
CDR3 DNA: TGTGCCAGCAGTTTAAGGGCCGCCAATCAGCCCCAGCATTTT
CDR3 protein: CASSLRAANQPQHF

J gene: TRBJ2-1
D gene: -
clone size: -
V gene: TRBV7-3
CDR3 DNA: TGTGCCAGCAGCTTAATATCTAGCCGACCGCCCACCTACAATGAGCAGTTCTTC
CDR3 protein: CASSLISSRPPTYNEQFF

J gene: TRBJ2-1
D gene: -
clone size: -
V gene: TRBV6-5
CDR3 DNA: TGTGCCAGCAGTTACTTTCTGAGACAGCCCTTCGGTGAGCAGTTCTTC
CDR3 protein: CASSYFLRQPFGEQFF

J gene: TRBJ1-5
D gene: -
clone size: once
V gene: TRBV19
CDR3 DNA: TGTGCCAGTAGCCCCCGGGGGGGCAATCAGCCCCAGCATTTT
CDR3 protein: CASSPRGGNQPQHF

J gene: TRBJ2-3
D gene: -
clone size: -
V gene: TRBV14
CDR3 DNA: TGTGCCAGCAGCCTTACATTCAGAGATACGCAGTATTTT
CDR3 protein: CASSLTFRDTQYF

J gene: TRBJ2-7
D gene: -
clone size: -
V gene: TRBV18
CDR3 DNA: TGTGCCAGCTCACCTGTTGGACCTGGGTTCGAGCAGTACTTC
CDR3 protein: CASSPVGPGFEQYF

J gene: TRBJ1-5
D gene: -
clone size: -
V gene: TRBV27
CDR3 DNA: TGTGCCAGCAGTTTATTAACGGGGGCCCAGCCCCAGCATTTT
CDR3 protein: CASSLLTGAQPQHF

J gene: TRBJ2-1
D gene: TRBD2
clone size: once
V gene: TRBV15
CDR3 DNA: TGTGCCACCAGCGACAAGGGACTAGCGGGCCCCAATGAGCAGTTCTTC
CDR3 protein: CATSDKGLAGPNEQFF

J gene: TRBJ2-2
D gene: -
clone size: -
V gene: TRBV4-3
CDR3 DNA: TGCGCCAGCAGCCAGAGCGGTCCGCGGCGGGGAGAGCTGTTTTTT
CDR3 protein: CASSQSGPRRGELFF

J gene: TRBJ1-1
D gene: -
clone size: -
V gene: TRBV19
CDR3 DNA: TGTGCCAGTAGGTCATTGAACACTGAAGCTTTCTTT
CDR3 protein: CASRSLNTEAFF

J gene: TRBJ2-7
D gene: TRBD1
clone size: -
V gene: TRBV29-1
CDR3 DNA: TGCAGCGCGGAACCGGGACAGGGATACGAGCAGTACTTC
CDR3 protein: CSAEPGQGYEQYF

J gene: TRBJ1-1
D gene: -
clone size: -
V gene: TRBV6-5
CDR3 DNA: TGTGCCAGCAGTTATCGGGGTGAAGCTTTCTTT
CDR3 protein: CASSYRGEAFF

J gene: TRBJ2-7
D gene: -
clone size: -
V gene: TRBV5-6
CDR3 DNA: TGTGCCAGCAGCACCGACAGCTTAGCCTACGAGCAGTACTTC
CDR3 protein: CASSTDSLAYEQYF

J gene: TRBJ2-2
D gene: -
clone size: once
V gene: TRBV6-5
CDR3 DNA: TGTGCCAGCAGCCTAGAGGGGGACACCGGGGAGCTGTTTTTT
CDR3 protein: CASSLEGDTGELFF

J gene: TRBJ2-1
D gene: -
clone size: -
V gene: TRBV2
CDR3 DNA: TGTGCCAGCAGCCTTGGGGGGCTAGGGAATGAGCAGTTCTTC
CDR3 protein: CASSLGGLGNEQFF

J gene: TRBJ2-2
D gene: -
clone size: -
V gene: TRBV5-6
CDR3 DNA: TGTGCCAGCAGCTCAGGGGGAGGGGCCGGGGAGCTGTTTTTT
CDR3 protein: CASSSGGGAGELFF

J gene: TRBJ1-2
D gene: -
clone size: -
V gene: TRBV19
CDR3 DNA: TGTGCCAGTAGTATCGGGTGGGAAGAGGTAAATGGCTACACCTTC
CDR3 protein: CASSIGWEEVNGYTF

J gene: TRBJ2-1
D gene: TRBD2
clone size: -
V gene: TRBV11-2
CDR3 DNA: TGTGCCAGCAGCTTAAGAGGGGCGGGAGGTCTCGACAATGAGCAGTTCTTC
CDR3 protein: CASSLRGAGGLDNEQFF

J gene: TRBJ1-1
D gene: -
clone size: few
V gene: TRBV20-1
CDR3 DNA: TGCAGTGCTAGACCGGGTCCCGAAGCTTTCTTT
CDR3 protein: CSARPGPEAFF

J gene: TRBJ2-5
D gene: TRBD1
clone size: -
V gene: TRBV10-3
CDR3 DNA: TGTGCCATCAGGGACAGGGGTAACGAGACCCAGTACTTC
CDR3 protein: CAIRDRGNETQYF

J gene: TRBJ1-2
D gene: -
clone size: -
V gene: TRBV27
CDR3 DNA: TGTGCCAGCCGCAGGCGCGGTGAAAACTATGGCTACACCTTC
CDR3 protein: CASRRRGENYGYTF

J gene: TRBJ1-4
D gene: -
clone size: once
V gene: TRBV15
CDR3 DNA: TGTGCCACCAGCAGAGAACAGGTTTTCAACGAAAAACTGTTTTTT
CDR3 protein: CATSREQVFNEKLFF

J gene: TRBJ2-7
D gene: -
clone size: -
V gene: TRBV28
CDR3 DNA: TGTGCCAGCAGTCCCCGGGCCTACGAGCAGTACTTC
CDR3 protein: CASSPRAYEQYF

J gene: TRBJ2-1
D gene: TRBD2
clone size: -
V gene: TRBV7-2
CDR3 DNA: TGTGCCAGCAGCCACGGACTAGCGGGAGGGCCTGACTACAATGAGCAGTTCTTC
CDR3 protein: CASSHGLAGGPDYNEQFF

J gene: TRBJ2-1
D gene: -
clone size: -
V gene: TRBV7-9
CDR3 DNA: TGTGCCAGCAGCTGGGGGGGACAGTACAATGAGCAGTTCTTC
CDR3 protein: CASSWGGQYNEQFF

J gene: TRBJ2-7
D gene: -
clone size: -
V gene: TRBV6-1
CDR3 DNA: TGTGCCAGCAGTGAAGGCAGTACCTACGAGCAGTACTTC
CDR3 protein: CASSEGSTYEQYF

J gene: TRBJ1-3
D gene: -
clone size: -
V gene: TRBV14
CDR3 DNA: TGTGCCAGCAGCCATCAAGGGGGTCGCTCTGGAAACACCATATATTTT
CDR3 protein: CASSHQGGRSGNTIYF

J gene: TRBJ1-2
D gene: -
clone size: -
V gene: TRBV2
CDR3 DNA: TGTGCCACCTTAGCCACAGGGTATCGGGCCTATGGCTACACCTTC
CDR3 protein: CATLATGYRAYGYTF

J gene: TRBJ2-7
D gene: TRBD1
clone size: -
V gene: TRBV19
CDR3 DNA: TGTGCCAGTAGTCTACCGGGACAGGGATCCTACGAGCAGTACTTC
CDR3 protein: CASSLPGQGSYEQYF

J gene: TRBJ2-2
D gene: -
clone size: -
V gene: TRBV11-2
CDR3 DNA: TGTGCCAGCAGCCTATCCCCCACCGGGGAGCTGTTTTTT
CDR3 protein: CASSLSPTGELFF

J gene: TRBJ2-5
D gene: -
clone size: once
V gene: TRBV27
CDR3 DNA: TGTGCCAGCAGTTTATGGGGTGGGGAGACCCAGTACTTC
CDR3 protein: CASSLWGGETQYF

J gene: TRBJ1-5
D gene: -
clone size: -
V gene: TRBV28
CDR3 DNA: TGTGCCAGCAGTTTTTCAGGGAGCAATCAGCCCCAGCATTTT
CDR3 protein: CASSFSGSNQPQHF

J gene: TRBJ2-7
D gene: -
clone size: -
V gene: TRBV27
CDR3 DNA: TGTGCCAGCAGAAGTGGGAGAGGATTGGGCGAGCAGTACTTC
CDR3 protein: CASRSGRGLGEQYF

J gene: TRBJ2-3
D gene: -
clone size: -
V gene: TRBV4-2
CDR3 DNA: TGTGCCAGCAGCCAAGGAGCGGCAGATACGCAGTATTTT
CDR3 protein: CASSQGAADTQYF

J gene: TRBJ2-7
D gene: -
clone size: -
V gene: TRBV11-2
CDR3 DNA: TGTGCCAGCAGCTTAGTCAGCCTTAGCTCCTACGAGCAGTACTTC
CDR3 protein: CASSLVSLSSYEQYF

J gene: TRBJ2-7
D gene: -
clone size: -
V gene: TRBV15
CDR3 DNA: TGTGCCACCAGCAGAGATAATGAGCGTGGCTCCTACGAGCAGTACTTC
CDR3 protein: CATSRDNERGSYEQYF

J gene: TRBJ1-4
D gene: -
clone size: -
V gene: TRBV28
CDR3 DNA: TGTGCCAGCAGTCCCCGACAAACAACTAATGAAAAACTGTTTTTT
CDR3 protein: CASSPRQTTNEKLFF

J gene: TRBJ1-5
D gene: -
clone size: -
V gene: TRBV19
CDR3 DNA: TGTGCCAGTAGTATACTGACCGAGAATCAGCCCCAGCATTTT
CDR3 protein: CASSILTENQPQHF

J gene: TRBJ1-5
D gene: -
clone size: -
V gene: TRBV27
CDR3 DNA: TGTGCCAGCAGTTTGAGGGACAGCAATCAGCCCCAGCATTTT
CDR3 protein: CASSLRDSNQPQHF

J gene: TRBJ1-5
D gene: -
clone size: -
V gene: TRBV7-3
CDR3 DNA: TGTGCCAGCAGCCCCGGGCCTGGGAATCAGCCCCAGCATTTT
CDR3 protein: CASSPGPGNQPQHF

J gene: TRBJ2-1
D gene: TRBD2
clone size: -
V gene: TRBV5-4
CDR3 DNA: TGTGCCAGCAACCCTCGGGGGGTGGATGAGCAGTTCTTC
CDR3 protein: CASNPRGVDEQFF

J gene: TRBJ2-1
D gene: -
clone size: -
V gene: TRBV11-1
CDR3 DNA: TGTGCCAGCAGCCTACTTAGGCAGGGCATGAATGAGCAGTTCTTC
CDR3 protein: CASSLLRQGMNEQFF

J gene: TRBJ2-5
D gene: TRBD2
clone size: -
V gene: TRBV14
CDR3 DNA: TGTGCCAGCAGCGTGGGAGGGCGGCTGCGGCCTAAAGAGACCCAGTACTTC
CDR3 protein: CASSVGGRLRPKETQYF

J gene: TRBJ2-1
D gene: -
clone size: -
V gene: TRBV7-2
CDR3 DNA: TGTGCCAGCAGCTTAGTAGGGGGGGCCTACAATGAGCAGTTCTTC
CDR3 protein: CASSLVGGAYNEQFF

J gene: TRBJ2-7
D gene: TRBD1
clone size: -
V gene: TRBV5-1
CDR3 DNA: TGCGCCAGCAGCTTGGGGGACAGGGAAGCCTACGAGCAGTACTTC
CDR3 protein: CASSLGDREAYEQYF

J gene: TRBJ1-1
D gene: TRBD1
clone size: -
V gene: TRBV5-4
CDR3 DNA: TGTGCCAGCAGCTTGTGGGACAGGAGGATGAACACTGAAGCTTTCTTT
CDR3 protein: CASSLWDRRMNTEAFF

J gene: TRBJ2-7
D gene: -
clone size: -
V gene: TRBV29-1
CDR3 DNA: TGCAGCGTTGAGTTACCGGGACAAAGTAGGGAAGGGGCCTACGAGCAGTACTTC
CDR3 protein: CSVELPGQSREGAYEQYF

J gene: TRBJ2-5
D gene: -
clone size: -
V gene: TRBV4-1
CDR3 DNA: TGCGCCAGCAGCCAAGTCCTGGGCAGGGGAGGGGAGACCCAGTACTTC
CDR3 protein: CASSQVLGRGGETQYF

J gene: TRBJ2-5
D gene: TRBD1
clone size: -
V gene: TRBV5-4
CDR3 DNA: TGTGCCAGCAGCTCCCTACCGGGACAGGGGACGGCAGAGACCCAGTACTTC
CDR3 protein: CASSSLPGQGTAETQYF

J gene: TRBJ1-1
D gene: -
clone size: -
V gene: TRBV9
CDR3 DNA: TGTGCCAGCAGCGTAATAGAAGGAATCGAAGCTTTCTTT
CDR3 protein: CASSVIEGIEAFF

J gene: TRBJ1-2
D gene: -
clone size: -
V gene: TRBV28
CDR3 DNA: TGTGCCAGCAGTCCTCCGGACACTAACTATGGCTACACCTTC
CDR3 protein: CASSPPDTNYGYTF

J gene: TRBJ1-1
D gene: -
clone size: -
V gene: TRBV15
CDR3 DNA: TGTGCCACCAGCAGACGTGGGGGCTCGAACACTGAAGCTTTCTTT
CDR3 protein: CATSRRGGSNTEAFF